This passage covers 24 T cell receptor beta chains from one sample sequenced in a study of blood T cell repertoires in COVID-19. TCRdb's table, derived via immunoSEQ multiplex PCR, lists solely in-frame clones and lacks some. Of about 250,000 clones listed, about 86% are singletons. Material for sequencing was peripheral blood. These receptors originate from a man at least 80 years old with acute or convalescent COVID-19.

The chain has TRBV6-5 and TRBJ2-7; 8 bases match TRBD2. From germline, CDR1 is MNHEY and CDR2 SVGAGI. This CDR3 spans 14 amino acids. V shed 5 bases, J shed 0 bases, and the junction held 3 bases outside the gene matches. The CDR3 DNA follows: TGTGCCAGCAGTATTAGCGGGAACTCCTACGAGCAGTACTTC. Its protein product is CASSISGNSYEQYF.

The V gene is TRBV7-9, the J gene TRBJ1-1; D might be TRBD1 (6 bases). CDR3 size: 13 residues. The germline V gene has CDR1 SEHNR and CDR2 FQNEAQ (reference sequence). V was shortened by 5 bases and J by 4 bases, with 11 bases between the two germline ends. This chain's CDR3 is CASSPRGSTEAFF. As DNA, the CDR3 is TGTGCCAGCAGCCCCAGGGGAAGCACTGAAGCTTTCTTT.

This clone was observed a handful of times. The chain uses TRBV11-2 and TRBJ2-6; D call uncertain. The CDR3 has 16 amino acids. V lost 4 bases to trimming and J lost 0 bases, with 10 bases between them. The germline CDR1 and CDR2 sequences are SGHAT and FQNNGV. The CDR3 reads CASSYRRVSGANVLTF. CDR3 nucleotide sequence: TGTGCCAGCAGCTACCGCCGAGTCTCTGGGGCCAACGTCCTGACTTTC.

The chain has TRBV7-3 and TRBJ2-5; 8 positions match TRBD2. In germline, CDR1 is SGHTA, CDR2 FQGTGA. The CDR3 is made up of 15 amino acids. V gave up 5 bases and J gave up 3 bases; unmatched junction bases: 8. The CDR3 DNA reads as TGTGCCAGCAGCCCTCTGGGTAGCGGGGAAGAGACCCAGTACTTC. It specifies CASSPLGSGEETQYF.

V gene TRBV6-5 combines with J gene TRBJ2-7; TRBD1 agrees at 7 bases. Germline V gene lookup returns CDR1 MNHEY and CDR2 SVGAGI. The V and J ends lost 10 bases and 2 bases, in that order; junction bases with no gene match: 11. This CDR3 spans 14 amino acids. In nucleotides, the CDR3 is TGTGCCACGTCCAGGGGGTTGCAGACCTACGAGCAGTACTTC. It is translated as CATSRGLQTYEQYF.

The chain recombines TRBV29-1 with TRBJ2-7; D call uncertain. Deletions cut 0 bases from V and 2 bases from J, with 8 bases between. The CDR3 loop spans 13 amino acids. Looked up from germline, CDR1 is SQVTM and CDR2 is ANQGSEA. The CDR3 region is CSVEEGFAYEQYF. The CDR3 nucleotides are TGCAGCGTTGAAGAGGGCTTCGCCTACGAGCAGTACTTC.

This clone turned up a few times. V and J are TRBV10-2 and TRBJ2-6, with 7 bases lining up with TRBD1. This CDR3 region has 18 residues. Trimming at V came to 0 bases and at J to 0 bases, leaving 5 bases not matched to a gene. CDR1 and CDR2 from the germline V gene are WSHSY and SAAADI. CDR3 sequence reads: CASSESPGQLSGANVLTF. The CDR3 bases are TGCGCCAGCAGTGAGTCCCCGGGACAGCTCTCTGGGGCCAACGTCCTGACTTTC.

V usage is TRBV11-2 and J usage is TRBJ2-7; 12 nucleotides line up with TRBD1. This CDR3 is built from 15 residues. Trimming at V came to 2 bases and at J to 4 bases, leaving 3 bases not matched to a gene. CDR1 is SGHAT and CDR2 is FQNNGV in the germline V gene. For the CDR3, the DNA is TGTGCCAGCAGCTTAATGGGACAGGGGGCATACGAGCAGTACTTC. This translates into CASSLMGQGAYEQYF. The variable domain in full, completed from reference TRBV11-2 and TRBJ2-7, reads EAGVAQSPRYKIIEKRQSVAFWCNPISGHATLYWYQQILGQGPKLLIQFQNNGVVDDSQLPKDRFSAERLKGVDSTLKIQPAKLEDSAVYLCASSLMGQGAYEQYFGPGTRLTVT.

This chain connects TRBV6-2 or TRBV6-3 to TRBJ1-5, with D unresolved. Germline V gene data show CDR1 as MNHEY and CDR2 as SVGEGT. V lost 2 bases and J 3 bases, leaving 11 bases between the germline ends. The CDR3 sequence is 15 residues long. The CDR3: CASSYTRVTNQPQHF. CDR3 nucleotide sequence: TGTGCCAGCAGTTACACGAGGGTTACCAATCAGCCCCAGCATTTT.

The rearrangement joins TRBV5-1 to TRBJ2-5; D is unresolved. The V end was cut by 0 bases, the J end by 2 bases, with 5 bases between. This CDR3 is 13 amino acids long. Germline CDR1 reads SGHRS; CDR2 reads YFSETQ. The CDR3 DNA sequence: TGCGCCAGCAGCTTGGAGCTGCAAGAGACCCAGTACTTC. As protein: CASSLELQETQYF.

V usage is TRBV6-6 and J usage is TRBJ1-1; possibly TRBD1 for D (6 bases). This CDR3 comprises 14 residues. Trimming took 7 bases from V and 1 from J, leaving 13 bases between them. Germline V lookup: CDR1 MNHNY, CDR2 SVGAGI (reference sequence). As DNA, the CDR3 is TGTGCCAGCATCCTACAGGGTTGGAACACTGAAGCTTTCTTT. Translation gives CASILQGWNTEAFF.

The chain recombines TRBV11-2 with TRBJ2-1; 8 positions match TRBD2. The germline V gene has CDR1 SGHAT and CDR2 FQNNGV. The CDR3 contains 16 residues. The J segment lost 3 bases and the V segment lost 2 bases, leaving 6 bases of the junction unmatched. The CDR3 DNA follows: TGTGCCAGCAGCTTAATGCCCGGGACTAGCTACAATGAGCAGTTCTTC. Amino acid sequence: CASSLMPGTSYNEQFF.

This chain links TRBV19 with TRBJ1-2, with TRBD1 as a possible D gene (5 bases). This CDR3 comprises 16 residues. Trimming shortened V by 8 bases and J by 1 base, and 20 bases separated the two germline ends. Germline CDR1 reads LNHDA; CDR2 reads SQIVND (reference sequence). The CDR3 here is CASAKPGWGGNYGYTF. The CDR3 nucleotides are TGTGCCAGTGCCAAACCCGGATGGGGGGGTAACTATGGCTACACCTTC.

In its sample, this clone was seen once. This chain connects TRBV5-1 to TRBJ2-1; 8 bases line up with TRBD2. V shed 0 bases, J shed 3 bases, and the junction held 5 bases outside the gene matches. The CDR3 has 16 amino acids. Germline V gives CDR1 SGHRS, CDR2 YFSETQ. CDR3 region: CASSLGLALDYNEQFF. The CDR3 region has the DNA TGCGCCAGCAGCTTGGGACTAGCGCTCGACTACAATGAGCAGTTCTTC.

The chain links TRBV29-1 to TRBJ2-1; 13 bases line up with TRBD2. The CDR3 runs 16 residues. Per germline, CDR1 SQVTM and CDR2 ANQGSEA. V dropped 3 bases and J dropped 7; count of bases not matched to a gene: 9. DNA for the CDR3: TGCAGCGTTGACCTGCAGGGGACTAGCGGGATAAATGAGCAGTTCTTC. Amino acids: CSVDLQGTSGINEQFF.

The chain is built from TRBV28 and TRBJ1-5; D unresolved. There are 13 residues in the CDR3. Germline CDR1 and CDR2: MDHEN and SYDVKM. The V end lost 3 bases, the J end lost 4 bases, and 7 bases lay between the germline ends. As DNA, the CDR3 is TGTGCCAGCAGTTTTTTTCTAAATCAGCCCCAGCATTTT. Its translation is CASSFFLNQPQHF.

This clone came up a few times. The V call is TRBV7-9, the J call TRBJ1-2; 7 bases fit TRBD1. V dropped 1 base and J dropped 8; count of bases not matched to a gene: 4. Germline lookup yields CDR1 SEHNR and CDR2 FQNEAQ (reference sequence). CDR3 length equals 13 residues. CDR3 sequence reads: CASSLEGALGYTF. For the CDR3, the DNA is TGTGCCAGCAGCTTAGAGGGGGCGCTCGGCTACACCTTC.

V usage is TRBV6-5 and J usage is TRBJ1-3; D gene uncertain. The germline V gene encodes CDR1 MNHEY and CDR2 SVGAGI. V was shortened by 0 bases and J by 0 bases, with 9 bases between the two germline ends. The CDR3 loop spans 16 amino acids. The CDR3 here is CASSYSLAPSGNTIYF. As DNA, the CDR3 is TGTGCCAGCAGTTACTCCCTAGCACCCTCTGGAAACACCATATATTTT.

This clone was picked up one time. The chain joins TRBV7-9 to TRBJ2-1, with 10 bases matching TRBD2. The CDR3 is 18 residues long. In germline, CDR1 is SEHNR, CDR2 FQNEAQ (reference sequence). J lost 0 bases, V lost 6 bases, and 11 bases had no gene match. The CDR3 nucleotides are TGTGCCAGCAGTTCTTCTAGCGGGGGCCTAAGCTCCTACAATGAGCAGTTCTTC. Translated, it gives CASSSSSGGLSSYNEQFF.

The chain recombines TRBV11-2 with TRBJ1-2; TRBD1 agrees at 7 bases. The V segment lost 4 bases and the J segment 2 bases; nucleotides outside the gene matches: 7. Germline V lookup: CDR1 SGHAT, CDR2 FQNNGV. The CDR3 is 15 amino acids. The CDR3 reads CASSWTGTANYGYTF. As DNA, the CDR3 is TGTGCCAGCAGCTGGACCGGGACAGCCAACTATGGCTACACCTTC.

Comment on this clone: An end of the junction does not agree with germline; a read error may underlie this. The rearrangement joins TRBV4-3 to TRBJ1-2; D not resolved. Germline-derived CDR1 and CDR2 are LGHNA and YSLEER. This CDR3 is 16 amino acids long. For the CDR3, the DNA is TGCGCCAGCAGACAAGGCACTGTTGATTCCAACTATGGCTACACCTTC. Its translation is CASRQGTVDSNYGYTF.

The chain combines TRBV19 with TRBJ1-5; D gene ambiguous. V was clipped by 2 bases and J by 0 bases, with 11 bases between them. Per germline, CDR1 LNHDA and CDR2 SQIVND (reference sequence). CDR3 length equals 16 residues. This CDR3 reads CASSILAVGSNQPQHF. In nucleotides, the CDR3 is TGTGCCAGTAGTATACTCGCAGTTGGTAGCAATCAGCCCCAGCATTTT.

Only a few counts were recorded for this clone. The gene calls are TRBV18 and TRBJ1-1; D call uncertain. CDR3 size: 14 residues. Germline values: CDR1 KGHSH, CDR2 LQKENI. The V end was cut by 3 bases, the J end by 2 bases, with 10 bases between. CDR3 DNA: TGTGCCAGCTCACCCTTGAACAGTAACACTGAAGCTTTCTTT. Encoded protein: CASSPLNSNTEAFF.

This chain uses TRBV16 with TRBJ2-1; D might be TRBD1 (6 bases). The CDR3 sequence is 15 residues long. Germline V CDR1 and CDR2: KGHSY, FQNENV. V gave up 2 bases and J gave up 5 bases, with 13 bases separating them. DNA of the CDR3: TGTGCCAGCAGCCAAAACAGGGTTTCTAACAATGAGCAGTTCTTC. Its translation: CASSQNRVSNNEQFF.